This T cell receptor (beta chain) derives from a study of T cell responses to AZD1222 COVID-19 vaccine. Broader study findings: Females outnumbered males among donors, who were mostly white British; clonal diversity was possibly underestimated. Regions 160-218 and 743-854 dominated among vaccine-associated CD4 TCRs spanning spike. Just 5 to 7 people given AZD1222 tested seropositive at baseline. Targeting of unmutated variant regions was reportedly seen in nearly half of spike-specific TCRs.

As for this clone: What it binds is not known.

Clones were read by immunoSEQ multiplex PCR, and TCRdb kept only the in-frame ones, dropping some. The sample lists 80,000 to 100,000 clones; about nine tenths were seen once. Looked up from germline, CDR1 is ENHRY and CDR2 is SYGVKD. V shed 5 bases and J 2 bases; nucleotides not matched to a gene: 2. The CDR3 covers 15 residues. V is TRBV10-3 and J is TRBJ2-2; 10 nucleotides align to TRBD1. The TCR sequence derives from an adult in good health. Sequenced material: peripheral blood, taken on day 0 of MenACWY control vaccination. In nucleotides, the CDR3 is TGTGCCATCAGTCGACAGGGGGCCAACACCGGGGAGCTGTTTTTT. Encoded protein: CAISRQGANTGELFF.